A selection of T cell receptor beta chains follows, all from one sample in a study of blood T cell repertoires in COVID-19. Repertoires were generated with immunoSEQ multiplex PCR, while TCRdb's copy carries only in-frame clones and drops some. Here the sample spans approximately 300,000 clones, around 85% being singletons. Sequencing used PBMCs or T cells enriched from blood (not recorded which). These receptors originate from a woman in her twenties or thirties who had recovered from COVID-19. Both conserved end residues are part of each CDR3. A D gene is named only where the DNA matches it firmly. Not every row has a clone size; where given, it reads once, few, many or a size class.

TRBJ1-5,TRBV4-1,-,TRBD1,TGCGCCAGCAGCCAAGAAATCAGGGGGAATAGCAATCAGCCCCAGCATTTT,CASSQEIRGNSNQPQHF
TRBJ1-3,TRBV27,-,-,TGTGCCAGCAGTTTACTCGGCAGGGCGGGAAACACCATATATTTT,CASSLLGRAGNTIYF
TRBJ1-3,TRBV28,-,-,TGTGCCAGCAGTTTCGGCTCTGGAAACACCATATATTTT,CASSFGSGNTIYF
TRBJ2-3,TRBV5-1,-,TRBD1,TGCGCCAGCAGCCCCGGGACAGGGAGCACAGATACGCAGTATTTT,CASSPGTGSTDTQYF
TRBJ1-5,TRBV5-1,-,-,TGCGCCAGCAGCTCAGAGGGAGGCAATCAGCCCCAGCATTTT,CASSSEGGNQPQHF
TRBJ2-1,TRBV5-1,-,TRBD1,TGCGCCAGCAGCTTCTACGACAGGGTTAGCAATGAGCAGTTCTTC,CASSFYDRVSNEQFF
TRBJ1-1,TRBV7-9,-,-,TGTGCCAGCAGCTTAGGGGCCCCGACCGGTGAAGCTTTCTTT,CASSLGAPTGEAFF
TRBJ1-4,TRBV11-2,-,-,TGTGCCAGCAACCCCAATGGGAGGGGGGCTGAAAAACTGTTTTTT,CASNPNGRGAEKLFF
TRBJ1-1,TRBV5-6,-,-,TGTGCCAGCAGCTTAAACCAGGGGCCTGAAGCTTTCTTT,CASSLNQGPEAFF
TRBJ1-1,TRBV5-1,-,-,TGCGCCAGCAGGGCGGGGGTTGCTGAAGCTTTCTTT,CASRAGVAEAFF
TRBJ2-1,TRBV18,-,-,TGTGCCAGCTCACTCCACCTTAGTCCCAATGAGCAGTTCTTC,CASSLHLSPNEQFF
TRBJ1-1,TRBV5-1,-,-,TGCGCCAGCAGCTCAAGAACAGCGGGGAACACTGAAGCTTTCTTT,CASSSRTAGNTEAFF
TRBJ1-1,TRBV28,-,-,TGTGCCAGCGAAGACAGCCGTTACACTGAAGCTTTCTTT,CASEDSRYTEAFF
TRBJ2-3,TRBV6-2/TRBV6-3,-,-,TGTGCCAGCAGTCGAAACAGGGTAGGATTAGATACGCAGTATTTT,CASSRNRVGLDTQYF
TRBJ1-3,TRBV9,-,-,TGTGCCAGCAGCGTAGTGACAGGTGGAAACACCATATATTTT,CASSVVTGGNTIYF
TRBJ1-4,TRBV7-9,-,TRBD1,TGTGCCAGCAGCTTAACGACAGGGACTAATGAAAAACTGTTTTTT,CASSLTTGTNEKLFF
TRBJ1-2,TRBV24-1,-,-,TGTGCCACCAGTGATTCAAGAGATGGCTACACCTTC,CATSDSRDGYTF
TRBJ1-6,TRBV9,-,-,TGTGCCAGCAGCGGCTACGAGGGTGGTTCACCCCTCCACTTT,CASSGYEGGSPLHF
TRBJ1-1,TRBV10-1,-,-,TGCGCCAGCAGTGAGTCGAACTGGGGGGCTGAAGCTTTCTTT,CASSESNWGAEAFF
TRBJ2-6,TRBV7-6,-,-,TGTGCCAGCGCTATGGGGGGAGGGGCCAACGTCCTGACTTTC,CASAMGGGANVLTF
TRBJ1-1,TRBV6-5,few,-,TGTGCCAGCAGTAGGCGGGTCCTGAACACTGAAGCTTTCTTT,CASSRRVLNTEAFF
TRBJ2-1,TRBV2,-,-,TGTGCCAGCAGTGATAGCAGGGTCATCAATGAGCAGTTCTTC,CASSDSRVINEQFF
TRBJ1-4,TRBV5-5,-,-,TGTGCCAGCAGCTGGGGGCGGGGGATTGGGAGTGAAAAACTGTTTTTT,CASSWGRGIGSEKLFF
TRBJ1-5,TRBV18,-,TRBD1,TGTGCCAGCTCCCGCGATCCGGACAGGGGGCACAGCAATCAGCCCCAGCATTTT,CASSRDPDRGHSNQPQHF
TRBJ1-2,TRBV4-1,-,-,TGCGCCAGCAGCCAGGAGACGGTGAACTATGGCTACACCTTC,CASSQETVNYGYTF
TRBJ2-1,TRBV21-1,few,-,TGTGCCAGCAGCAAAGAAGGAGGCGGGAGCTCCTACAATGAGCAGTTCTTC,CASSKEGGGSSYNEQFF
TRBJ1-2,TRBV28,few,-,TGTGCCAGCAGTTTTATTAACGTAGGGGGAGAAAAGAGCTACACCTTC,CASSFINVGGEKSYTF
TRBJ2-5,TRBV30,-,TRBD2,TGTGCCTGGGTAACTAGCGGGGGAACACAGTACTTC,CAWVTSGGTQYF
TRBJ1-1,TRBV5-1,few,-,TGCGCCAGCAGCTTGCGGGTAAGCACTGAAGCTTTCTTT,CASSLRVSTEAFF
TRBJ1-6,TRBV28,-,-,TGTGCCAGCAGAACCGGTACCTCCTATAATTCACCCCTCCACTTT,CASRTGTSYNSPLHF
TRBJ1-1,TRBV10-1,-,-,TGCGCCAGCAGTGAGAGCGAAGCGGGATACACTGAAGCTTTCTTT,CASSESEAGYTEAFF
TRBJ2-2,TRBV15,-,-,TGTGCCACCAGCAGAGTCCCTGGGACATCGAACACCGGGGAGCTGTTTTTT,CATSRVPGTSNTGELFF
TRBJ2-2,TRBV30,-,TRBD2,TGTGCCTGGAGTCCCCGGACTAGCGGGGCCTGGGCCGGGGAGCTGTTTTTT,CAWSPRTSGAWAGELFF
TRBJ2-5,TRBV10-3,-,-,TGTGCCATCAGTGAGTCTCAAGCGGGAGAGACCCAGTACTTC,CAISESQAGETQYF
TRBJ1-1,TRBV11-2,-,-,TGTGCCAGCAGCTTAGTGGGGCCAGTTGAAGCTTTCTTT,CASSLVGPVEAFF
TRBJ1-1,TRBV2,few,-,TGTGCCAGCAGCAGGGACACTGAAGCTTTCTTT,CASSRDTEAFF
TRBJ1-1,TRBV5-1,-,TRBD1,TGCGCCAGCAGCTTGGAAACAGGGGGAAGAGCTTTCTTT,CASSLETGGRAFF
TRBJ2-5,TRBV18,-,TRBD1,TGTGCCAGCTCACTTGGGACAGTTCGAGAGACCCAGTACTTC,CASSLGTVRETQYF
TRBJ2-2,TRBV29-1,-,-,TGCAGCGTTGCGGATAGCCCGAACACCGGGGAGCTGTTTTTT,CSVADSPNTGELFF
TRBJ2-3,TRBV27,-,-,TGTGCCAGCATGCGGCCGACGATGAGCACAGATACGCAGTATTTT,CASMRPTMSTDTQYF
TRBJ2-5,TRBV28,few,TRBD1,TGTGCCAGCAGTTTTTTCGGACAGGGTAGAGAGACCCAGTACTTC,CASSFFGQGRETQYF
TRBJ1-1,TRBV5-1,-,-,TGCGCCAGCAGCTTGGAGACAGTGGGGGCGAACACTGAAGCTTTCTTT,CASSLETVGANTEAFF
TRBJ2-1,TRBV2,few,-,TGTGCCAGCAGTTTACCGGGACACTGGGCCAATGAGCAGTTCTTC,CASSLPGHWANEQFF
TRBJ2-7,TRBV23-1,once,TRBD1,TGCGCCAGCAGTCAAGCTGGGACAGTCTCCTACGAGCAGTACTTC,CASSQAGTVSYEQYF
TRBJ2-3,TRBV11-3,-,-,TGTGCCAGCAGCTTGAAGCAGGGATCTTTGCCAGATACGCAGTATTTT,CASSLKQGSLPDTQYF
TRBJ1-1,TRBV5-8,-,-,TGTGCCAGCAGCTTCCGACAGAACACTGAAGCTTTCTTT,CASSFRQNTEAFF
TRBJ2-3,TRBV7-6,-,-,TGTGCCAGCAGCCCTCTAAACGCAGATACGCAGTATTTT,CASSPLNADTQYF
TRBJ2-1,TRBV3-1/TRBV3-2,-,-,TGTGCCAGCAGCCAAGATCACGGGAGTTACAATGAGCAGTTCTTC,CASSQDHGSYNEQFF
TRBJ2-2,TRBV20-1,-,-,TGCAGTGCTAGTCCCAGGCCCCTCACCGGGGAGCTGTTTTTT,CSASPRPLTGELFF
TRBJ2-7,TRBV29-1,few,TRBD1,TGCAGCGTTGGGACAGGAGCAGCCTACGAGCAGTACTTC,CSVGTGAAYEQYF
TRBJ2-3,TRBV7-8,-,TRBD2,TGTGCCAGCAGCTTAGGCGGGGGATACACAGATACGCAGTATTTT,CASSLGGGYTDTQYF
TRBJ2-1,TRBV24-1,-,-,TGTGCCACCAGTGATTTGGGAGATCGGGATGAGCAGTTCTTC,CATSDLGDRDEQFF